This T cell receptor (beta chain) derives from a study of T cell responses to AZD1222 COVID-19 vaccine. Germline V gene sequence: CDR1 SGHTA, CDR2 FQGNSA. The junction had 4 bases not matched to a gene; V was cut back by 3 bases and J by 5 bases. This CDR3 is 15 amino acids long. TCRdb's copy holds only in-frame clones and misses some; the assay was immunoSEQ multiplex PCR. The data contain some 120,000 clones, about 91% of them singletons. The sequenced sample was peripheral blood, obtained 28 days after the second AZD1222 dose. This clonotype was sampled from an adult who received the AZD1222 COVID-19 vaccine. The rearrangement joins TRBV7-2 to TRBJ1-4; 9 bases are a match to TRBD1. The CDR3 coding sequence is TGTGCCAGCAGCTTTCAGGGGACAGGGAATGAAAAACTGTTTTTT. Residues: CASSFQGTGNEKLFF.